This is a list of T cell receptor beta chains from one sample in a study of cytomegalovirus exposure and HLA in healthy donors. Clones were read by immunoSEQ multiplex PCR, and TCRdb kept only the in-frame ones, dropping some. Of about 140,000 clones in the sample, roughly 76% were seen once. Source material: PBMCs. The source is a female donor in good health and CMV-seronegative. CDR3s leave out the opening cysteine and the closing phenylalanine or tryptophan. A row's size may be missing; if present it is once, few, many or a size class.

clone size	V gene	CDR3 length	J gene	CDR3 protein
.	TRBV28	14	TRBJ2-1	ASSKGSWEGGNEQF
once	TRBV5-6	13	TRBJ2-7	ASSLIASQVDEQY
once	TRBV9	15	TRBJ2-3	ASSVDGAPSGTDTQY
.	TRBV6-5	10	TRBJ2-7	ASTDRSDEQY
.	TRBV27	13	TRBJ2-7	ASIVGTGATYEQY
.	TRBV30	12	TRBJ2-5	AWSGGRTQETQY
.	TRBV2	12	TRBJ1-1	ASSRTVMNTEAF
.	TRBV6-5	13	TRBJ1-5	ASSSRGSSNQPQH
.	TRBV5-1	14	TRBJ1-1	ASSFSTDTMNTEAF
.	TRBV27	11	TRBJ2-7	ASKREGTGEQY
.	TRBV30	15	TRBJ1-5	AWSRGVRGAVNQPQH
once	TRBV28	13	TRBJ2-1	ASRPKGQGGNEQF
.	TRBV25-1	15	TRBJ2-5	ASSEGTGKVGQETQY
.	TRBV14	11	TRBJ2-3	ASSQDYQGTQY
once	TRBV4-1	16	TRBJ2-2	ASSHDNLGQGAGGELF
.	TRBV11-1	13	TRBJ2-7	ASSLEGTGFYEQY
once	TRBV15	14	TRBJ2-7	ATSRDWREFSYEQY
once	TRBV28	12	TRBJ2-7	ASSAPPGGDEQY
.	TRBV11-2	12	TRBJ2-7	ASSFDGSSYEQY
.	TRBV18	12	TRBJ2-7	ASSPSFGGAEQY
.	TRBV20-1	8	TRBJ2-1	SATNNEQF
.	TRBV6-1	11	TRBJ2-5	ASSELGVAAQY
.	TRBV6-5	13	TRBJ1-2	ASSLGTGSSYGYT
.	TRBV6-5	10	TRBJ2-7	ASSYGAGEQY
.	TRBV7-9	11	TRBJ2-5	ASSAGVGETQY
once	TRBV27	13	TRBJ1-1	ASRKTGHLNTEAF
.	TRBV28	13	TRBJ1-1	ASSSPGVLNTEAF
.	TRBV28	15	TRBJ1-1	ASSLVSGQLTRGEAF
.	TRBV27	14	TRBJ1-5	ASSLISRGGNQPQH
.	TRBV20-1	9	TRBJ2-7	SRRAGEEQY
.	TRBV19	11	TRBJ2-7	ASSPQGAYEQY
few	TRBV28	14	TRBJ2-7	ASSRGLAYKRYEQY
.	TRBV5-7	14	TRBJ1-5	ASSLDKSGGNQPQH
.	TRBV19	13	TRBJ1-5	ASRDRLFTNQPQH